This record concerns one T cell receptor (gamma chain) sequence. This clone was seen at least ten times. No antigen is known for it. TCRdb's listed protein matches a much larger clone and diverges from this DNA's translation at residue 3, likely through a read error; the protein shown comes from the DNA. This specimen comes from a study of γδ T cells in repeated Plasmodium falciparum infection (dated by TCRdb to the early 2020s). Study-level background: The natural-infection arm enrolled Malian children exposed to intense seasonal malaria transmission, compared against age and gender matched Australian children. Using both natural infection in Mali and controlled human malaria infection, the study looked at the way repeated Plasmodium falciparum infection shapes the human gammadelta T cell repertoire. Samples were collected from controlled-infection subjects at baseline, immediately before selected infections, and 21 days after each infection. Malian gammadelta TCR repertoires were analysed cross-sectionally in periods with no transmission and longitudinally across episodes of acute febrile malaria. Four controlled human malaria infections were administered to several malaria-naive U.S. adults over about 630 days by bites from P. falciparum NF54-infected Anopheles stephensi mosquitoes.

Based on the germline V gene (reference sequence), the CDR1 and CDR2 sequences are GITISATS and ISYDGTV. The cysteine opens and the phenylalanine closes a CDR3 of 10 amino acids. The retained sequence is limited to the CDR3, 30 bases, with the frame set at the first base. The full study reports these points: Repeated controlled infections appeared to drive waves of new clonotype selection in Vdelta2-negative, largely Vdelta1+, gammadelta TCR repertoires. The controlled-infection cohort was small, limiting analysis of inter-individual variability in gammadelta T cell responses. Generalizability was limited because the Malian cohort came from a small rural village made up predominantly of one ethnic group. Vdelta2-negative gammadelta TCR repertoires from Malian children appeared more clonally expanded, less diverse and less shared than those of Australian children. Vgamma9/Vdelta2+ TCR repertoires kept a highly stable polyclonal repertoire across time and infection, and many TCRgamma sequences overlapped between individuals.

For bulk TCR repertoire analysis, Vgamma9/Vdelta2+ and Vdelta2-negative gammadelta T cell populations were isolated by flow sorting from peripheral blood mononuclear cells. The library was prepared using multiplex PCR. For sequencing, an Illumina MiSeq was employed. From each sorted gammadelta T cell sample, both TCR gamma (TRG) and TCR delta (TRD) chains were sequenced. On the study's bioinformatics: The repertoire analyses drew on clonotype tree plots, the accumulated frequency of the top 20 clonotypes, and diversity index (DI) and D75 metrics. Via CATT, TCRdb reprocessed the public reads, and rows with identical DNA were then joined. It is TCRdb's table, rather than the study itself, that gives the V and J calls and clone size. This sample is represented by 14,000 or so gamma-chain clones; 1.6% of them were singletons. Jointly, the top ten make up less than 35% of the sample.

The TCR sequence derives from a pool of human donors (malaria-infected and uninfected, not separated). This chain joins TRGV9 to TRGJ1 or TRGJ2. The J gene comes from matching the DNA to germline here; TCRdb lacks it. Sequencing was performed on gamma-delta T cells from blood. The nucleotide sequence reads as follows: TGTGCCTCGTGGGAGGCTTGGAAACTCTTT. It is translated as CASWEAWKLF.